This entry lists 25 T cell receptor beta chains sequenced from one sample in a study of blood T cell repertoires in COVID-19. The table came from immunoSEQ multiplex PCR; TCRdb's copy has only in-frame clones and leaves some out. The data show 65,000 to 85,000 clones, 78% seen once. Sample: peripheral blood. These receptors all stem from a human donor in a cohort sampled during active COVID-19.

The chain uses TRBV4-2 and TRBJ2-1; a possible D gene is TRBD2 (6 bases). Germline loops: CDR1 LGHNA, CDR2 YNFKEQ. The CDR3 runs 15 residues. V was shortened by 2 bases and J by 7 bases, with 15 bases between the two germline ends. The CDR3 is CASSQSGGAENEQFF. In DNA form, the CDR3 reads TGTGCCAGCAGCCAATCCGGGGGAGCTGAAAATGAGCAGTTCTTC.

This clone has just a few counts. The chain links TRBV6-2 or TRBV6-3 to TRBJ2-7, with D maybe TRBD2 (5 bases). Per germline, CDR1 MNHEY and CDR2 SVGEGT. With 2 bases removed from V and 1 base from J, the gap between germline ends came to 9 bases. CDR3 size: 14 residues. The CDR3 nucleotides read TGTGCCAGCAGTTACGACGGACTTTCCTACGAGCAGTACGTC. This codes for CASSYDGLSYEQYV.

The chain recombines TRBV4-1 with TRBJ2-2, with TRBD1 identical over 10 bases. Trimming at V came to 0 bases and at J to 3 bases, leaving 4 bases not matched to a gene. The CDR3 has 17 residues. Per the germline V gene, CDR1 is MGHRA and CDR2 is YSYEKL. CDR3 region: CASSQETGGLDTGELFF. The CDR3 DNA is TGCGCCAGCAGCCAAGAGACAGGGGGCCTGGACACCGGGGAGCTGTTTTTT.

The chain uses TRBV24-1 and TRBJ2-5, with 8 positions matching TRBD1. CDR1 and CDR2 from the germline V gene are KGHDR and SFDVKD. The CDR3 has 18 residues. Unmatched junction bases numbered 21, after V lost 9 bases and J lost 4 bases. DNA for the CDR3: TGTGCCACCCCCACACAATGGGACAGGTGGTATCTAGGAGAGACCCAGTACTTC. Protein: CATPTQWDRWYLGETQYF.

The count of this clone is one. V is TRBV4-1 and J is TRBJ1-2; D ambiguous. The CDR3 runs to 13 residues. The V gene's germline CDR1 is MGHRA and CDR2 YSYEKL. The ends were cut back, 7 bases at V and 2 bases at J, with 11 bases in the middle. The CDR3 reads CASMRPENYGYTF. CDR3 in DNA: TGCGCCAGCATGAGACCGGAGAACTATGGCTACACCTTC.

This chain joins TRBV4-1 and TRBJ2-2, with TRBD1 identical over 10 bases. Losses at the gene ends were 3 bases for V and 3 bases for J; bases not matched to a gene: 4. Per the germline V gene, CDR1 is MGHRA and CDR2 is YSYEKL. The CDR3 contains 16 residues. The CDR3, as DNA: TGCGCCAGCAGCCACCGACAGGGGGCGGACACCGGGGAGCTGTTTTTT. It yields the protein CASSHRQGADTGELFF.

The V call is TRBV6-2 or TRBV6-3, the J call TRBJ2-7, with a tentative D call TRBD1 (5 bases). CDR3 length: 13 residues. Germline V CDR1 and CDR2: MNHEY, SVGEGT. The V gene lost 2 bases and the J gene lost 4 bases, with 9 bases spanning the gap. The CDR3 is CASSYGRVYEQYF. The DNA of the CDR3 is TGTGCCAGCAGTTACGGCAGGGTATACGAGCAGTACTTC.

The chain uses TRBV18 and TRBJ2-2; 9 nucleotides agree with TRBD2. Germline CDR1 is KGHSH and CDR2 is LQKENI. Trimming cost V 3 bases and J 7 bases; bases outside gene matches: 6. There are 15 residues in the CDR3. In DNA, the CDR3 is TGTGCCAGCTCACCGGGACTAGCAACCCACGGGGAGCTGTTTTTT. Its translation is CASSPGLATHGELFF.

This clone occurred a few times. The chain recombines TRBV7-8 with TRBJ2-7; the D gene is possibly TRBD2 (5 bases). The germline V gene has CDR1 SGHVS and CDR2 FQNEAQ. V was cut by 5 bases and J by 1 base, with 18 bases left in between. This CDR3 comprises 16 residues. The CDR3 nucleotides read TGTGCCAGCAGCCCAGCCCCCGTTGAGGGTTCCTACGAGCAGTACTTC. It specifies CASSPAPVEGSYEQYF.

CDR3 in amino acids: CATSRVRGRGHGTDTQYF. The CDR3 nucleotides are TGTGCCACCAGCAGAGTGAGAGGGCGGGGGCATGGCACAGATACGCAGTATTTT. The chain links TRBV15 to TRBJ2-3, with D perhaps matching TRBD2 (7 bases). CDR1 and CDR2 from the germline V gene are LNHNV and YYDKDF (reference sequence). Trimming took off 1 base at V and 1 base at J, with 18 bases between the two ends. CDR3 size: 18 residues.

The V and J genes are TRBV6-6 and TRBJ1-4; D unresolved. This CDR3 is built from 13 residues. Between the trimmed V and J ends, which lost 6 bases and 10 bases, there was a span of 15 bases. The germline CDR1 and CDR2 sequences are MNHNY and SVGAGI (reference sequence). CDR3 loop: CASSTLEVGKLFF. The CDR3 bases are TGTGCCAGCAGCACCCTTGAGGTCGGAAAACTGTTTTTT.

The V call is TRBV11-3, the J call TRBJ1-2; D unclear. CDR1 SGHNT and CDR2 YENEEA come from the germline V gene. V lost 2 bases and J 7 bases, leaving 14 bases between the germline ends. The CDR3 sequence is 14 residues long. The CDR3, as DNA: TGTGCCAGCAGCTTAACGTCGGCGGTCTCTGGCTACACCTTC. This codes for CASSLTSAVSGYTF.

V is TRBV6-1 and J is TRBJ2-7, with TRBD1 matching 8 bases. With V trimmed by 6 bases and J by 2 bases, 6 bases remained unmatched. Germline assignment: CDR1 MNHNS and CDR2 SASEGT. The CDR3 is made up of 14 amino acids. The CDR3 loop reads CASSPTGATYEQYV. The CDR3 nucleotides read TGTGCCAGCAGCCCGACAGGGGCAACCTACGAGCAGTACGTC.

The chain joins TRBV5-1 to TRBJ2-3; 9 bases are shared with TRBD2. V shed 2 bases, J shed 1 base, and the junction held 2 bases outside the gene matches. This CDR3 is built from 15 residues. Germline assignment: CDR1 SGHRS and CDR2 YFSETQ. This CDR3 reads CASSFAGGGTDTQYF. The CDR3 nucleotides are TGCGCCAGCAGCTTCGCGGGAGGGGGCACAGATACGCAGTATTTT.

The V gene is TRBV10-3, the J gene TRBJ1-2; 9 bases align to TRBD1. CDR3 size: 15 residues. V lost 6 bases, J lost 3 bases, and 8 bases stayed unmatched. Per germline, CDR1 ENHRY and CDR2 SYGVKD. The CDR3 sequence: CAIRPDRGGDYGYTF. CDR3 in DNA: TGTGCCATCAGACCGGACAGGGGAGGGGACTATGGCTACACCTTC.

This clone was seen a single time. V and J are TRBV7-9 and TRBJ2-5; TRBD2 is a possible D gene (6 bases). The CDR3 loop spans 13 amino acids. Between the trimmed V and J ends, which lost 5 bases and 2 bases, there was a span of 9 bases. The germline gives CDR1 SEHNR, CDR2 FQNEAQ (reference sequence). CDR3 sequence (DNA): TGTGCCAGCAGCCGGGGGTCGCAAGAGACCCAGTACTTC. This encodes CASSRGSQETQYF.

The chain uses TRBV5-4 and TRBJ2-1, with D tentatively TRBD2 (5 bases). This CDR3 region has 15 residues. V was cut by 4 bases and J by 6 bases, with 17 bases left in between. The germline V gene has CDR1 SGHNT and CDR2 YYREEE (reference sequence). The CDR3 spells CASSLTIPGSNEQFF. The CDR3 region has the DNA TGTGCCAGCAGCCTAACTATACCGGGAAGCAATGAGCAGTTCTTC.

The chain recombines TRBV28 with TRBJ1-2; 7 positions agree with TRBD1. V was pared by 6 bases and J by 0 bases, with 7 bases of the junction left unmatched. This CDR3 contains 15 residues. Germline CDR1 and CDR2: MDHEN and SYDVKM. The CDR3 spells CASRVGGQTNYGYTF. In nucleotides, the CDR3 is TGTGCCAGCAGGGTAGGGGGACAGACTAACTATGGCTACACCTTC.

A single count supports this clone. The rearrangement joins TRBV3-1 (or the pseudogene TRBV3-2) to TRBJ2-3; 9 bases are a match to TRBD1. The V segment lost 0 bases and the J segment 3 bases; nucleotides outside the gene matches: 4. The CDR3 spans 16 residues. The germline V gene encodes CDR1 LGHDT and CDR2 YNNKEL (reference sequence). CDR3 DNA: TGTGCCAGCAGCCAAGATATTGGGACAGGGACAGATACGCAGTATTTT. Its translation: CASSQDIGTGTDTQYF.

The chain uses TRBV24-1 and TRBJ1-1; TRBD1 aligns across 7 bases. Germline loops: CDR1 KGHDR, CDR2 SFDVKD. Unmatched junction bases numbered 1, after V lost 2 bases and J lost 5 bases. The CDR3 extends over 13 amino acids. The CDR3 region is CATSDYRGTEAFF. In DNA, the CDR3 is TGTGCCACCAGTGATTACAGGGGTACTGAAGCTTTCTTT.

The chain is built from TRBV7-9 and TRBJ2-7, with D perhaps matching TRBD1 (6 bases). CDR1 is SEHNR, CDR2 FQNEAQ, per germline (reference sequence). CDR3 length: 14 amino acids. V was pared by 3 bases and J by 2 bases, with 11 bases between. Here the CDR3 DNA reads TGTGCCAGCAGCTTGCCAGGGGACCCCTACGAGCAGTACTTC. Translating it yields CASSLPGDPYEQYF.

This chain links TRBV4-2 with TRBJ2-1; 15 bases map to TRBD2. J gave up 4 bases and V 4 bases, and 5 bases lay outside the gene matches. CDR3 length: 17 amino acids. Germline V lookup: CDR1 LGHNA, CDR2 YNFKEQ. The CDR3 sequence: CASSPGLAGGRYNEQFF. Written as DNA, the CDR3 is TGTGCCAGCAGCCCCGGACTAGCGGGGGGGAGATACAATGAGCAGTTCTTC.

The V and J genes are TRBV6-5 and TRBJ1-4; D remains unclear. The CDR3 consists of 14 residues. Trimming took 5 bases from V and 7 from J, leaving 14 bases between them. Germline values: CDR1 MNHEY, CDR2 SVGAGI. The CDR3 bases are TGTGCCAGCAGTCGGTCAGGAAATTCTGAAAAACTGTTTTTT. Residues: CASSRSGNSEKLFF.

This clone was counted a few times. V gene TRBV28 combines with J gene TRBJ1-5; D call uncertain. The germline V and J ends were trimmed by 4 bases and 1 base, with 11 bases remaining between them. The CDR3 length is 15 residues. The V gene's germline CDR1 is MDHEN and CDR2 SYDVKM. CDR3 in amino acids: CASSWRGGSNQPQHF. CDR3 bases: TGTGCCAGCAGTTGGCGTGGAGGAAGCAATCAGCCCCAGCATTTT.

The V call is TRBV5-5, the J call TRBJ2-3; D is perhaps TRBD1 (5 bases). CDR3 length: 15 amino acids. Germline CDR1 and CDR2: SGHKS and YYEKEE (reference sequence). Trimming removed 4 bases from V and 2 bases from J, with 14 bases in between. This chain's CDR3 is CASSLGHPNTDTQYF. The CDR3 DNA reads TGTGCCAGCAGCCTAGGACACCCCAACACAGATACGCAGTATTTT.